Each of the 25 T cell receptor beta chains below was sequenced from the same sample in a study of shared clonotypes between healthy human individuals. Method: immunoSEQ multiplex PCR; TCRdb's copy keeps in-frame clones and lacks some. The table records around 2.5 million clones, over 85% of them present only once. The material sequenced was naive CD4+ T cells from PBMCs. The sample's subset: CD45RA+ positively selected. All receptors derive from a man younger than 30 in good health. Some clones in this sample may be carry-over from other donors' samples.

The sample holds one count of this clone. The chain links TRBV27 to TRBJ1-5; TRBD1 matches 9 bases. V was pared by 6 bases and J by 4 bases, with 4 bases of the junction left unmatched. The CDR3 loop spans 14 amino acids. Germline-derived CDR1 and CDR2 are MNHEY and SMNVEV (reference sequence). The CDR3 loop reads CASRAGTGNQPQHF. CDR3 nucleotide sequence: TGTGCCAGCAGGGCCGGGACAGGGAATCAGCCCCAGCATTTT.

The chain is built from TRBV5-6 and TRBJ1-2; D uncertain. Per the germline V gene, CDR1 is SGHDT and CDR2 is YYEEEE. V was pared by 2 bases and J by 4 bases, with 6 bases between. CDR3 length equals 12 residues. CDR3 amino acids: CASSFRGYGYTF. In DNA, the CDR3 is TGTGCCAGCAGCTTTCGGGGCTATGGCTACACCTTC. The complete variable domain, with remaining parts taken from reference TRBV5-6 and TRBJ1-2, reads DAGVTQSPTHLIKTRGQQVTLRCSPKSGHDTVSWYQQALGQGPQFIFQYYEEEERQRGNFPDRFSGHQFPNYSSELNVNALLLGDSALYLCASSFRGYGYTFGSGTRLTVV.

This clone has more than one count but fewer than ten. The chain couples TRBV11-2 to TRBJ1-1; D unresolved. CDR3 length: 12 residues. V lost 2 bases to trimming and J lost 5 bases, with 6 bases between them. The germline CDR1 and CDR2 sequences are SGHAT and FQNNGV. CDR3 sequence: CASSLPVTEAFF. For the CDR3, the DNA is TGTGCCAGCAGCTTACCTGTTACTGAAGCTTTCTTT.

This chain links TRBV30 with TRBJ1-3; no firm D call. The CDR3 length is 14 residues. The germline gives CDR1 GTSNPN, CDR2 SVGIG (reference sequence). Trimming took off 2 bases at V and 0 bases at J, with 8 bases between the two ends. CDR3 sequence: CAWSRWISGNTIYF. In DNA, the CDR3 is TGTGCCTGGAGTAGGTGGATCTCTGGAAACACCATATATTTT.

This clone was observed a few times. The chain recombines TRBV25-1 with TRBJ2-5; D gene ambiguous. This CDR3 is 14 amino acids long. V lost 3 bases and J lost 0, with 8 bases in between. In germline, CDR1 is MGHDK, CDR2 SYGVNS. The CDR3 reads CASSDRAYQETQYF. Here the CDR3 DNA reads TGTGCCAGCAGTGATAGAGCGTACCAAGAGACCCAGTACTTC.

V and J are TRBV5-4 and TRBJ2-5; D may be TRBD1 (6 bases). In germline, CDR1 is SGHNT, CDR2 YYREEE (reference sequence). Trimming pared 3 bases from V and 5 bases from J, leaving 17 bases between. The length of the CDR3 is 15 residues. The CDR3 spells CASSSPAQGAETQYF. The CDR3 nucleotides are TGTGCCAGCAGCTCCCCGGCACAGGGAGCGGAGACCCAGTACTTC.

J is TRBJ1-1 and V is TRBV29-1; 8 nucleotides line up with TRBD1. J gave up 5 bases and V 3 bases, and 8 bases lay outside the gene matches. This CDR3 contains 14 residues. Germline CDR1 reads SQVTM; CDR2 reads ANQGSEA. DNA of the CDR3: TGCAGCGTTGACTACAGGGGGGGTGGGACTGAAGCTTTCTTT. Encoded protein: CSVDYRGGGTEAFF.

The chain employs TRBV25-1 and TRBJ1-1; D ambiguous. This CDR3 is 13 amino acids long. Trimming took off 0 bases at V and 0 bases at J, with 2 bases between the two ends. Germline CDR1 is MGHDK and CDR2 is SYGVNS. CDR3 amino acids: CASSEYLNTEAFF. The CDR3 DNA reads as TGTGCCAGCAGTGAATATTTGAACACTGAAGCTTTCTTT.

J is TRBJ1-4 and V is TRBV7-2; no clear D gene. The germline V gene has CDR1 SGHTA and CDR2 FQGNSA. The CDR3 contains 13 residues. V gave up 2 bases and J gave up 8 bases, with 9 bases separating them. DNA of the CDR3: TGTGCCAGCAGCTTATCCCTCAGGGAAAAACTGTTTTTT. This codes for CASSLSLREKLFF.

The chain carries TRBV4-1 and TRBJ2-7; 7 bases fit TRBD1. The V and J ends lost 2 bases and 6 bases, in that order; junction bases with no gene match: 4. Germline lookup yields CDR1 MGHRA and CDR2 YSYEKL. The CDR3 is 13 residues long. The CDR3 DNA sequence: TGCGCCAGCAGCCAACAACAGGGGACCGAGCAGTACTTC. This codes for CASSQQQGTEQYF.

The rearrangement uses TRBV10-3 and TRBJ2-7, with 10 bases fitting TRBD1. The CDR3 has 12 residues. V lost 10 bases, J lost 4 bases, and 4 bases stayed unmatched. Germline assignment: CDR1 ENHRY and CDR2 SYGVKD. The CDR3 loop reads CATGQGVYEQYF. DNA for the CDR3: TGTGCCACCGGACAGGGGGTATACGAGCAGTACTTC.

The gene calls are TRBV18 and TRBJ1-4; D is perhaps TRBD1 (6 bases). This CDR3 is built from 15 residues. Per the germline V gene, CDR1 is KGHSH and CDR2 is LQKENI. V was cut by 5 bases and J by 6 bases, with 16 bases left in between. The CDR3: CASSALQGPDEKLFF. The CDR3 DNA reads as TGTGCCAGCTCAGCCTTACAGGGACCGGATGAAAAACTGTTTTTT.

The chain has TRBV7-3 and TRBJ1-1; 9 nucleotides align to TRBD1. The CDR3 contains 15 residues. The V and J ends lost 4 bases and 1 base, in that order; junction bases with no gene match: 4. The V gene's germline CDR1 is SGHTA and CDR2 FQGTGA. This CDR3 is CASSSGQGENTEAFF. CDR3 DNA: TGTGCCAGCAGCTCGGGACAGGGCGAGAACACTGAAGCTTTCTTT. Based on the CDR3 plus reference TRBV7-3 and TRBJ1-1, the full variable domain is GAGVSQTPSNKVTEKGKYVELRCDPISGHTALYWYRQSLGQGPEFLIYFQGTGAADDSGLPNDRFFAVRPEGSVSTLKIQRTERGDSAVYLCASSSGQGENTEAFFGQGTRLTVV.

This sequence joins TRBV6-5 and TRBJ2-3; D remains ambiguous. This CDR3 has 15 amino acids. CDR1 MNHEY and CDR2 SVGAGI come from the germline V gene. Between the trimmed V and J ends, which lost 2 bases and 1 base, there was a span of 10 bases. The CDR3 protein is CASSYTRLGTDTQYF. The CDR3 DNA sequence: TGTGCCAGCAGTTACACCCGTCTGGGCACAGATACGCAGTATTTT.

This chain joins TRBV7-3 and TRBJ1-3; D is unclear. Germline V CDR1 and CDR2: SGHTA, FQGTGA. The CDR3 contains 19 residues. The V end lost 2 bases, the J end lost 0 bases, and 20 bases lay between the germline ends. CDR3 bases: TGTGCCAGCAGCTTATCCTGGGGTCGGTCGGCCAGCTCTGGAAACACCATATATTTT. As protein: CASSLSWGRSASSGNTIYF.

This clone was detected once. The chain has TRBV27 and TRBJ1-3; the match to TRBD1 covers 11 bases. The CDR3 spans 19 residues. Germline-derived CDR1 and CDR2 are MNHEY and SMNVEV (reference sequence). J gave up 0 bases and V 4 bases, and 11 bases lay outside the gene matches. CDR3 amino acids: CASSSDRGRMENSGNTIYF. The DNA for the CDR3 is TGTGCCAGCAGTTCGGACAGGGGGCGGATGGAGAACTCTGGAAACACCATATATTTT.

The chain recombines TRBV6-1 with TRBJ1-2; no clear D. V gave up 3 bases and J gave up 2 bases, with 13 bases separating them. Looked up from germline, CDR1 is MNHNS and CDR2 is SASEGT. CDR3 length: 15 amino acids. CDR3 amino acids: CASSDGQRLNYGYTF. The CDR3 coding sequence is TGTGCCAGCAGTGACGGTCAGAGGCTAAACTATGGCTACACCTTC.

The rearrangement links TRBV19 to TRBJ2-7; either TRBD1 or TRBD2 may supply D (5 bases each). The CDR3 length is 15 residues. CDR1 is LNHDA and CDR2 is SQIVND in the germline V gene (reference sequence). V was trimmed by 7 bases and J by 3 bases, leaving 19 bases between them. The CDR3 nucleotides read TGTGCCAGTACGTTAAGCCGGGACGGAGACTACGAGCAGTACTTC. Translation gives CASTLSRDGDYEQYF.

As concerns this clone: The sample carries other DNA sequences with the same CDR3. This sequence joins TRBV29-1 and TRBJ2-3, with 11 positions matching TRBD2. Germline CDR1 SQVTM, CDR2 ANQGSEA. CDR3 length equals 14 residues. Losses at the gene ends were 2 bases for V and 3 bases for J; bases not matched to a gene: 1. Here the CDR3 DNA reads TGCAGCGTTGAAAGGACTAGCGGGACAGATACGCAGTATTTT. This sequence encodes CSVERTSGTDTQYF.

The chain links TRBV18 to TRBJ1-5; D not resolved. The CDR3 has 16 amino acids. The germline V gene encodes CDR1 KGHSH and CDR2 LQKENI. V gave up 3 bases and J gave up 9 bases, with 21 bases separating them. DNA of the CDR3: TGTGCCAGCTCACCTGTTGGAGGGCAGCCCGGTCCGCCCCAGCATTTT. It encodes CASSPVGGQPGPPQHF. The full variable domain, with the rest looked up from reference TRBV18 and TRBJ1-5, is NAGVMQNPRHLVRRRGQEARLRCSPMKGHSHVYWYRQLPEEGLKFMVYLQKENIIDESGMPKERFSAEFPKEGPSILRIQQVVRGDSAAYFCASSPVGGQPGPPQHFGDGTRLSIL.

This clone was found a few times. CDR3 DNA sequence: TGTGCCAGCTCAGGACAGGAGAGTCAGCCCCAGCATTTT. Translation gives CASSGQESQPQHF. The V gene is TRBV2, the J gene TRBJ1-5, with 7 bases that match TRBD1. The CDR3 covers 13 residues. The J segment lost 6 bases and the V segment lost 8 bases, leaving 7 bases of the junction unmatched. Germline V gives CDR1 SNHLY, CDR2 FYNNEI.

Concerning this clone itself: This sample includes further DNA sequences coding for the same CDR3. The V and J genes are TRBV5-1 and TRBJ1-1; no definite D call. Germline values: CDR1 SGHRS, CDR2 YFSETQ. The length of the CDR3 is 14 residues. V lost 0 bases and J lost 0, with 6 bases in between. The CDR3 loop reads CASSLGEMNTEAFF. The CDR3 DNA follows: TGCGCCAGCAGCTTGGGGGAAATGAACACTGAAGCTTTCTTT.

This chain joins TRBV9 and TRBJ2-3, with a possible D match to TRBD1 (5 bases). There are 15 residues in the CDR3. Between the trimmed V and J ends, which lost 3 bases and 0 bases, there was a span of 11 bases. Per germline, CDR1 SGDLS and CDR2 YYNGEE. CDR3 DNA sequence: TGTGCCAGCAGCGGCAGGGCAATGAGCACAGATACGCAGTATTTT. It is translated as CASSGRAMSTDTQYF.

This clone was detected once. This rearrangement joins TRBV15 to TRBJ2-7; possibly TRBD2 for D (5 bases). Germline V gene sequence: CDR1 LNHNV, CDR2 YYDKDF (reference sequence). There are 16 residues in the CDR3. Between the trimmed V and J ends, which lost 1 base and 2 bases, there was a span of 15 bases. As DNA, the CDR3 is TGTGCCACCAGCAGAGCCCCATCGGGGAACCCCTACGAGCAGTACTTC. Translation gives CATSRAPSGNPYEQYF.

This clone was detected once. The CDR3 sequence is CSVEGLQYNEQFF. For the CDR3, the DNA is TGCAGCGTTGAAGGTTTACAGTACAATGAGCAGTTCTTC. This chain connects TRBV29-1 to TRBJ2-1; D gene ambiguous. The V end was cut by 1 base, the J end by 4 bases, with 8 bases between. There are 13 residues in the CDR3. In germline, CDR1 is SQVTM, CDR2 ANQGSEA.